This TCR beta chain was sequenced for a study of blood T cell repertoires in COVID-19 (dated by TCRdb to between 2020 and 2021). The study in broad terms: Collaborator samples came from the United States, Italy and Spain and covered acute and convalescent phases of COVID-19. The prospective study material was composed of cDNA or gDNA derived from T cells, B-cell-depleted T cells, or PBMCs. HLA class I and class II types, where available, came from metadata supplied by the sample provider rather than from assay-based typing. Nearly every sample came with metadata listing a de-identified subject ID, COVID-19 status, age in years and sex. A freely available public database, intended as a resource for researchers studying the immune response to SARS-CoV-2, is where the repertoires were released. Samples were obtained from the ongoing ImmuneRACE study (first 160 participants) and from over a thousand subjects provided by 6 global collaborators. Subjects who had been exposed to COVID-19, were actively infected with it, or had recovered from it provided the deeply sampled blood TCRbeta repertoires that made up the dataset. General findings and caveats noted by the study authors: The amount of clinical and demographic metadata varied by source and participant and was provided uncurated.

CDR1 LGHDT and CDR2 YNNKEL were looked up in the germline V gene (reference sequence). The V end loses 7 bases and the J end loses 1 base, and a stretch of 12 bases separates them. Its CDR3 holds 14 amino acids, cysteine through phenylalanine. CDR3 DNA only is kept here, 42 bases in frame from base 1. On this clone: This receptor's antigen is unknown. No base quality information exists; no much larger clone differs at one position.

TCRbeta CDR3 regions were amplified from genomic DNA by means of the immunoSEQ Assay, a bias-controlled multiplex PCR. The paper's data handling went like this. Nucleated cell counts per sample were estimated from amplification of reference gene primers within the assay. To quantify the absolute abundance of each unique TCRbeta CDR3 rearrangement, sequence reads were collapsed and filtered. For each sample, productive Simpson clonality was calculated as the square root of Simpson's diversity index over productive rearrangements. TCRdb mirrors the immuneACCESS table, restricted to in-frame sequences. Some clones are absent from its copies; in checked studies, under half trace to an unresolved V gene, and the reason for the others is unknown. D and trimming come from the DNA, and the V and J calls and clone size come from that table. The table for this sample lists about 270,000 clones; 85% of them were counted only once. The top ten constitute less than 15% of the sample.

Whole blood was collected in K2EDTA tubes by collaborating institutions according to the institutions' own protocols. For TCRbeta analysis, collaborator samples were shipped as frozen whole blood, as isolated PBMCs, or as DNA extracted from either sample type. The TCR originated in a human donor in a cohort sampled during active COVID-19. Material: peripheral blood. The chain uses TRBV3-1 (or the pseudogene TRBV3-2) and TRBJ2-3, with no D gene named confidently. CDR3 loop: CASTPSFGTDTQYF. The base sequence is TGTGCCAGCACCCCTAGTTTTGGCACAGATACGCAGTATTTT.